The TCR beta chain described here comes from a study of cytomegalovirus exposure and HLA in healthy donors. Study-wide points: Researchers reported in a later analysis that a missense DCLRE1C variant was tied to TCR beta V- and J-gene trimming. An observed cluster of highly shared sequence variants was recorded as a likely sequencing artifact.

A word on this clone: Its antigen is not identified.

Healthy bone marrow donors made up the cohort. These donors counted as nominally healthy when sampled, but unrecorded immune exposures were likely. PCR used 60 Vbeta primers and 13 Jbeta primers. The assay was immunoSEQ multiplex PCR, and TCRdb's table has in-frame clones only and misses some. The data contain 85,000 to 110,000 clones, about 77% of them singletons. V dropped 3 bases and J dropped 2 bases, with 17 bases sitting between them. The CDR3 is made up of 16 amino acids. Germline CDR1 reads MDHEN; CDR2 reads SYDVKM. This TCR derives from a woman aged 18-29 years in good health and CMV-seropositive. The chain couples TRBV28 to TRBJ2-7; D may be TRBD2 (6 bases). Sequencing was done on a sample of PBMCs. The CDR3 loop is CASSFIISGGPYEQYF. The CDR3 bases are TGTGCCAGCAGTTTTATAATTTCTGGAGGGCCCTACGAGCAGTACTTC.